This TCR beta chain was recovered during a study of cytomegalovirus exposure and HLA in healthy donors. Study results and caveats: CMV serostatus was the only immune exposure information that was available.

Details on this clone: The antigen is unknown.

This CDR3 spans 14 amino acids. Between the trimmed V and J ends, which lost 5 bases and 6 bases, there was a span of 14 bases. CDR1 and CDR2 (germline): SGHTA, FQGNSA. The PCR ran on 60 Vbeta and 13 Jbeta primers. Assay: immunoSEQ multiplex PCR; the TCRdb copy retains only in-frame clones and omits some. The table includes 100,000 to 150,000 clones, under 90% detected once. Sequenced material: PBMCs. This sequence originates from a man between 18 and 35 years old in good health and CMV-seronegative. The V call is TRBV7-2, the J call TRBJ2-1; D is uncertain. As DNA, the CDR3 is TGTGCCAGCAGCCCCACGCGACTGATCAATGAGCAGTTCTTC. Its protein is CASSPTRLINEQFF.